This section outlines one T cell receptor (beta chain) sequence together with its context. Its antigen has not been determined. Nothing much larger sits one base from this clone, and base qualities are not available. From the cysteine up to the phenylalanine, the CDR3 has a length of 14 residues. Just CDR3 DNA is preserved here, 42 bases in frame from base 1. The germline V gene supplies CDR1 SGHRS and CDR2 YFSETQ. The junction shows trimming of 5 bases on V and 5 bases on J, plus 16 bases between the germline ends. The immunoSEQ Assay, a bias-controlled multiplex PCR, was used to amplify TCRbeta CDR3 regions from genomic DNA. As for the original processing: Nucleated cell counts per sample were estimated from amplification of reference gene primers within the assay. Sequence reads were collapsed and filtered to measure the absolute abundance of every unique TCRbeta CDR3 rearrangement. Productive Simpson clonality was computed per sample as the square root of Simpson's diversity index over productive rearrangements. Sourced from immuneACCESS, this table was stored by TCRdb with only in-frame sequences that have V and J called. A share of the clones is absent; for the studies checked, an unresolved V gene accounts for under half, and the remainder has no known explanation. That table furnishes V, J and clone size, whereas the DNA furnished D and trimming. For this sample there are about 160,000 clones; over 80% appear just once. About 4.5% of the sample lies in the top ten.

Each collaborating institution followed its own protocols to collect whole blood in K2EDTA tubes. For TCRbeta analysis, collaborators shipped samples in one of three forms: frozen whole blood, isolated PBMCs, or DNA extracted from either of those sample types. The sample comes from a study of blood T cell repertoires in COVID-19 (dated by TCRdb to between 2020 and 2021). For the study in its entirety: Collaborator samples came from the United States, Italy and Spain and covered acute and convalescent phases of COVID-19. The material from the prospective study consisted of cDNA or gDNA derived from T cells, B-cell-depleted T cells, or PBMCs. The samples were drawn from two sources: the first 160 participants of the ongoing ImmuneRACE study, and fewer than 1,500 subjects contributed by 6 global collaborators. The repertoires were released in a freely available public database intended as a resource for research on the immune response to SARS-CoV-2. Subjects who had been exposed to COVID-19, were actively infected with it, or had recovered from it provided the deeply sampled blood TCRbeta repertoires that made up the dataset. Where available, HLA class I and class II types were taken from metadata supplied by the sample provider and were not determined by assay-based typing. Nearly every sample came with metadata listing a de-identified subject ID, COVID-19 status, age in years and sex. Results the study describes overall, beyond this receptor: The amount of clinical and demographic metadata varied by source and participant and was provided uncurated.

The chain joins TRBV5-1 to TRBJ1-1; a tentative D match to TRBD1 spans 5 bases. Sample: peripheral blood. The origin of this receptor is a woman in her fifties or sixties with acute or convalescent COVID-19. The CDR3 protein sequence reads: CASRADTLGTEAFF. The nucleotides read TGCGCCAGCAGGGCGGACACTTTGGGGACTGAAGCTTTCTTT. Beyond the CDR3, the reference TRBV5-1 and TRBJ1-1 genes provide the residues; the full variable domain reads: KAGVTQTPRYLIKTRGQQVTLSCSPISGHRSVSWYQQTPGQGLQFLFEYFSETQRNKGNFPGRFSGRQFSNSRSEMNVSTLELGDSALYLCASRADTLGTEAFFGQGTRLTVV.